The 20 T cell receptor beta chains below come from one sample, sequenced in a study of CD8 T cell repertoires and HIV-1 epitope variants. TCRdb's copy holds only in-frame clones and misses some; the assay was immunoSEQ multiplex PCR. The data show some 87,000 clones, with around 75% seen just once and more than 25% held by the top ten. The sample was uncultured baseline CD8+ T cells from peripheral blood mononuclear cells (PBMCs). The receptors were gathered from a male donor with HIV.

The chain is built from TRBV19 and TRBJ2-1; D unclear. The CDR3 spans 15 residues. Trimming shortened V by 3 bases and J by 5 bases, and 14 bases separated the two germline ends. Germline assignment: CDR1 LNHDA and CDR2 SQIVND (reference sequence). Here the CDR3 reads CASSILGKEDNEQFF. The CDR3, as DNA: TGTGCCAGTAGTATTCTGGGAAAAGAGGACAATGAGCAGTTCTTC. Drawing the rest from reference TRBV19 and TRBJ2-1, the complete variable domain is DGGITQSPKYLFRKEGQNVTLSCEQNLNHDAMYWYRQDPGQGLRLIYYSQIVNDFQKGDIAEGYSVSREKKESFPLTVTSAQKNPTAFYLCASSILGKEDNEQFFGPGTRLTVL.

V and J are TRBV10-3 and TRBJ1-2; no definite D call. The germline V and J ends were trimmed by 5 bases and 3 bases, with 10 bases remaining between them. Germline assignment: CDR1 ENHRY and CDR2 SYGVKD. The CDR3 sequence is 13 residues long. CDR3 in amino acids: CAISMDGDYGYTF. CDR3 nucleotide sequence: TGTGCCATCAGTATGGACGGAGACTATGGCTACACCTTC.

This rearrangement joins TRBV18 to TRBJ1-2, with a possible D match to TRBD1 (5 bases). Per the germline V gene, CDR1 is KGHSH and CDR2 is LQKENI. Trimming shortened V by 5 bases and J by 4 bases, and 14 bases separated the two germline ends. CDR3 length: 14 amino acids. The chain's CDR3 is CASSKARDVYGYTF. The CDR3 DNA is TGTGCCAGCTCAAAGGCGCGGGACGTCTATGGCTACACCTTC.

V and J are TRBV2 and TRBJ2-7, with D perhaps TRBD2 (5 bases). Germline CDR1 SNHLY, CDR2 FYNNEI. V was cut by 7 bases and J by 3 bases, with 25 bases left in between. The CDR3 totals 17 residues. CDR3 protein: CASKRELRVALLYEQYF. In nucleotides, the CDR3 is TGTGCCAGCAAAAGAGAGCTGCGGGTGGCCCTCCTCTACGAGCAGTACTTC.

The V and J genes are TRBV7-3 and TRBJ1-4, with D possibly TRBD1 on 6 matching bases. Trimming took 5 bases from V and 8 from J, leaving 12 bases between them. CDR1 and CDR2 (germline): SGHTA, FQGTGA. CDR3 length: 13 residues. CDR3 in DNA: TGTGCCAGCAGCGGACAGCGGGGGGAAAAACTGTTTTTT. Amino acid sequence: CASSGQRGEKLFF.

The J gene is TRBJ2-7, the V gene TRBV2; TRBD1 matches 9 bases. Per germline, CDR1 SNHLY and CDR2 FYNNEI. With 1 base clipped from V and 4 bases from J, the junction kept 2 bases outside the gene matches. The CDR3 runs 14 residues. The DNA for the CDR3 is TGTGCCAGCAGTGAAGGGACAGGGGAGTACGAGCAGTACTTC. It translates to CASSEGTGEYEQYF.

The chain uses TRBV29-1 and TRBJ2-7; 11 bases match TRBD2. The CDR3 extends over 14 amino acids. Losses at the gene ends were 3 bases for V and 8 bases for J; bases not matched to a gene: 9. The V gene's germline CDR1 is SQVTM and CDR2 ANQGSEA. CDR3 sequence (DNA): TGCAGCGTTGACACTAGCGGGAGCTTTTCGAAGCAGTACTTC. It translates to CSVDTSGSFSKQYF.

The V call is TRBV19, the J call TRBJ1-2; D is unresolved. V gave up 10 bases and J gave up 5 bases, with 20 bases separating them. Germline V CDR1 and CDR2: LNHDA, SQIVND (reference sequence). There are 14 residues in the CDR3. This CDR3 reads CATSGLGYQYGYTF. The CDR3 nucleotides read TGTGCCACCAGTGGCCTAGGTTACCAGTATGGCTACACCTTC.

This clone appeared a few times. The rearrangement joins TRBV9 to TRBJ2-2; D perhaps matches TRBD2 (5 bases). The germline gives CDR1 SGDLS, CDR2 YYNGEE. This CDR3 is 14 amino acids long. Trimming left V 0 bases short and J 8 bases short, with 11 bases between. CDR3 sequence: CASSVVFGEGELFF. CDR3 bases: TGTGCCAGCAGCGTAGTCTTTGGGGAGGGGGAGCTGTTTTTT.

This chain uses TRBV5-1 with TRBJ2-7, with a possible D match to TRBD1 (6 bases). V lost 5 bases and J lost 0, with 21 bases in between. CDR3 length: 17 amino acids. CDR1 SGHRS and CDR2 YFSETQ come from the germline V gene. The DNA of the CDR3 is TGCGCCAGCAGAGGGACAAAATGGAGTATCAGCTCCTACGAGCAGTACTTC. This translates into CASRGTKWSISSYEQYF.

The genes are TRBV5-1 and TRBJ1-1, with 7 bases fitting TRBD1. CDR1 and CDR2 (germline): SGHRS, YFSETQ. CDR3 length equals 13 residues. The J segment lost 4 bases and the V segment lost 7 bases, leaving 7 bases of the junction unmatched. The CDR3 sequence: CASRQGEVTEAFF. As DNA, the CDR3 is TGCGCCAGCCGACAGGGCGAGGTCACTGAAGCTTTCTTT.

This rearrangement joins TRBV6-1 to TRBJ1-2; a possible D gene is TRBD1 (6 bases). The ends were cut back, 3 bases at V and 3 bases at J, with 20 bases in the middle. The germline gives CDR1 MNHNS, CDR2 SASEGT. The CDR3 has 17 residues. The CDR3 reads CASSDTGRRQRDYGYTF. DNA of the CDR3: TGTGCCAGCAGTGATACAGGGCGGAGACAAAGAGACTATGGCTACACCTTC.

V usage is TRBV7-8 and J usage is TRBJ1-2, with a tentative D call TRBD1 (6 bases). V lost 5 bases and J 8 bases, leaving 18 bases between the germline ends. Germline V lookup: CDR1 SGHVS, CDR2 FQNEAQ. The CDR3 runs to 14 residues. CDR3 residues: CASSNRTARGGYTF. In nucleotides, the CDR3 is TGTGCCAGCAGCAACCGGACAGCGCGCGGGGGCTACACCTTC.

The chain has TRBV5-5 and TRBJ2-5; a weak D match, TRBD1 (5 bases). This CDR3 comprises 13 residues. Germline V gene lookup returns CDR1 SGHKS and CDR2 YYEKEE (reference sequence). Trimming cost V 2 bases and J 1 base, with 6 bases left between them. The CDR3 spells CASSFRAQETQYF. CDR3 nucleotide sequence: TGTGCCAGCAGCTTCAGGGCCCAAGAGACCCAGTACTTC. The full variable domain, with the rest looked up from reference TRBV5-5 and TRBJ2-5, is DAGVTQSPTHLIKTRGQQVTLRCSPISGHKSVSWYQQVLGQGPQFIFQYYEKEERGRGNFPDRFSARQFPNYSSELNVNALLLGDSALYLCASSFRAQETQYFGPGTRLLVL.

This clone has more than one count but fewer than ten. J is TRBJ1-1 and V is TRBV7-9; maybe TRBD1 (5 bases). The CDR3 is made up of 14 amino acids. The V end was cut by 5 bases, the J end by 6 bases, with 16 bases between. CDR1 and CDR2 from the germline V gene are SEHNR and FQNEAQ (reference sequence). This chain's CDR3 is CASSPRGVVAEAFF. The CDR3 nucleotides read TGTGCCAGCAGCCCTCGAGGGGTGGTGGCTGAAGCTTTCTTT.

The V and J genes are TRBV5-6 and TRBJ1-5; 10 nucleotides line up with TRBD1. Germline trimming cut 2 bases from V and 7 bases from J; bases unmatched to any gene: 6. Per the germline V gene, CDR1 is SGHDT and CDR2 is YYEEEE. The CDR3 runs to 15 residues. The DNA of the CDR3 is TGTGCCAGCAGCTTAGCCGGGACAGGGGAACAGCCCCAGCATTTT. It is translated as CASSLAGTGEQPQHF. The full variable domain, its missing parts supplied by reference TRBV5-6 and TRBJ1-5, is DAGVTQSPTHLIKTRGQQVTLRCSPKSGHDTVSWYQQALGQGPQFIFQYYEEEERQRGNFPDRFSGHQFPNYSSELNVNALLLGDSALYLCASSLAGTGEQPQHFGDGTRLSIL.

This chain links TRBV4-2 with TRBJ2-5; 10 bases map to TRBD2. The CDR3 runs to 19 residues. Germline CDR1 reads LGHNA; CDR2 reads YNFKEQ. Unmatched junction bases numbered 15, after V lost 1 base and J lost 4 bases. CDR3 sequence (DNA): TGTGCCAGCAGCCAAGGGAATAGTGGACTAGCGGCTAGGAGAGAGACCCAGTACTTC. Protein: CASSQGNSGLAARRETQYF.

J is TRBJ1-6 and V is TRBV29-1; 8 nucleotides agree with TRBD1. The junction had 2 bases not matched to a gene; V was cut back by 5 bases and J by 5 bases. The CDR3 consists of 13 residues. The germline V gene has CDR1 SQVTM and CDR2 ANQGSEA. Here the CDR3 reads CSVRGQDNSPLHF. The CDR3 nucleotides are TGCAGCGTTAGGGGACAGGATAATTCACCCCTCCACTTT.

V gene TRBV19 combines with J gene TRBJ1-1; TRBD1 matches 9 bases. Losses at the gene ends were 4 bases for V and 4 bases for J; bases not matched to a gene: 7. There are 15 residues in the CDR3. Germline values: CDR1 LNHDA, CDR2 SQIVND (reference sequence). As DNA, the CDR3 is TGTGCCAGTAGTAGTCACAGGGGGCTTGGCACTGAAGCTTTCTTT. Translated, it gives CASSSHRGLGTEAFF.

The chain couples TRBV5-6 to TRBJ1-1; possibly TRBD1 for D (6 bases). The V gene lost 4 bases and the J gene lost 7 bases, with 23 bases spanning the gap. CDR1 and CDR2 (germline): SGHDT, YYEEEE. The length of the CDR3 is 16 residues. CDR3 loop: CASSPQGSVSYGEAFF. In DNA form, the CDR3 reads TGTGCCAGCAGCCCCCAGGGGTCTGTATCTTATGGTGAAGCTTTCTTT.